The clone carrying this TCR beta chain was seen once. Its antigen is not identified. This specimen belongs to a study of tumor and adjacent non-tumor tissue in lung cancer. Study-level information: Histology: about twelve adenocarcinoma, a couple of squamous cell carcinoma, 1 small cell lung cancer.

The library came from three nested PCR rounds adapted from ARM-PCR protocols. TCRdb re-analysed the multiplex PCR reads in MiXCR, keeping a single row per CDR3 protein. The top ten clones hold around a quarter of a sample with approximately 53,000 distinct CDR3 sequences, 60% to 80% of them seen once. This sample's RNA came from whole unsorted tissue. Distant lung tissue was collected more than 3 cm away from the tumor edge. The germline V gene encodes CDR1 SGHAT and CDR2 FQNNGV. The CDR3 runs 14 residues. Study-wide findings and caveats: Compared with tumor, normal lung showed significantly lower TCR diversity. Tumor repertoires had a smaller top 100 clone share than normal lung.

The sequenced sample consisted of distant non-tumor lung tissue. The chain combines TRBV11-2 with TRBJ1-1; 11 bases match TRBD1. The sequence came from a woman aged 55-75 years with non-small cell lung cancer. The CDR3 nucleotides read TGTGCAAGTTGGGGGACAGGGGGTGACACTGAAGCTTTCTTT. It yields the protein CASWGTGGDTEAFF.